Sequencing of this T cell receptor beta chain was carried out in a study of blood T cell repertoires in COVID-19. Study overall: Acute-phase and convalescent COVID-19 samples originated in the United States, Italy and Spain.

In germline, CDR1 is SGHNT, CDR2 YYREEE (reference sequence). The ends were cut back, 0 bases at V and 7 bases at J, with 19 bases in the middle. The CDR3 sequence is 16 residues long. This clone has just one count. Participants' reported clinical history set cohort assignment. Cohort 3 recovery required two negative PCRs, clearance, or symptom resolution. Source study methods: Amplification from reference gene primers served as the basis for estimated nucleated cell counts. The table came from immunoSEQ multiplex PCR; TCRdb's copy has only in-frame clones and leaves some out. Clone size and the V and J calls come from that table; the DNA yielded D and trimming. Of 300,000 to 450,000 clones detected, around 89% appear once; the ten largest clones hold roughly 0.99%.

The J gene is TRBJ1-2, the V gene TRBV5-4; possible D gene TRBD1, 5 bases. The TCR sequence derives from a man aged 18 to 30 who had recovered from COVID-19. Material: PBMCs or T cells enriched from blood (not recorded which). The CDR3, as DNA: TGTGCCAGCAGCTTGGTCTTGCGTGGGGGGAATGGTGGCTACACCTTC. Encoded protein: CASSLVLRGGNGGYTF.